These 28 T cell receptor beta chains were sequenced from one sample in a study of blood T cell repertoires in COVID-19 (dated by TCRdb to the early 2020s). Libraries came from the immunoSEQ multiplex PCR assay. TCRdb limited this immuneACCESS table to in-frame rearrangements with V and J called. A share of clones is missing; checked studies link under half to unresolved V genes, and the rest is unexplained. In all, the sample holds some 270,000 clones, and almost 85% of those were seen once. The ten largest clones add up to about 9.3% of the sample. Sequencing input: PBMCs or T cells enriched from blood (not recorded which). The receptors were sampled from a woman between 45 and 65 years old with acute COVID-19.

CDR3 sequence: CASSLGQGTYEQYF. The CDR3 bases are TGTGCCAGCAGCCTGGGACAGGGAACCTACGAGCAGTACTTC. The V call is TRBV11-2, the J call TRBJ2-7; 9 nucleotides align to TRBD1. After removal of 5 bases from V and 2 bases from J, the junction contained 4 bases not matched to a gene. Germline V gene lookup returns CDR1 SGHAT and CDR2 FQNNGV. This CDR3 region has 14 residues.

The V gene is TRBV5-1, the J gene TRBJ1-3, with D possibly matching TRBD1 (6 bases). CDR1 is SGHRS, CDR2 YFSETQ, per germline. The CDR3 consists of 17 residues. With 0 bases removed from V and 1 base from J, the gap between germline ends came to 14 bases. CDR3 nucleotides: TGCGCCAGCAGCTTGGCTCCGACAGGAGTTTCTGGAAACACCATATATTTT. Translating gives CASSLAPTGVSGNTIYF.

V is TRBV3-1 (or the pseudogene TRBV3-2) and J is TRBJ2-3; 9 bases align to TRBD2. CDR3 length: 18 residues. V gave up 1 base and J gave up 2 bases; unmatched junction bases: 10. From germline, CDR1 is LGHDT and CDR2 YNNKEL (reference sequence). CDR3 sequence reads: CASSQAGGSGGPTDTQYF. CDR3 sequence (DNA): TGTGCCAGCAGCCAAGCCGGGGGGAGCGGGGGGCCCACAGATACGCAGTATTTT.

The chain joins TRBV9 to TRBJ1-1; D not resolved. Germline CDR1 reads SGDLS; CDR2 reads YYNGEE. V lost 4 bases and J 1 base, leaving 11 bases between the germline ends. The CDR3 has 14 residues. The DNA of the CDR3 is TGTGCCAGCAGCCCAGTTGGCGGGAACACTGAAGCTTTCTTT. The encoded protein is CASSPVGGNTEAFF.

This chain uses TRBV4-3 with TRBJ2-1; a possible D gene is TRBD2 (6 bases). The CDR3 spans 15 residues. Between the trimmed V and J ends, which lost 0 bases and 5 bases, there was a span of 11 bases. CDR1 is LGHNA and CDR2 is YSLEER in the germline V gene. CDR3 in amino acids: CASSQDRGNDNEQFF. For the CDR3, the DNA is TGCGCCAGCAGCCAAGATCGGGGGAATGACAATGAGCAGTTCTTC.

This rearrangement joins TRBV7-2 to TRBJ1-1; 9 nucleotides align to TRBD1. After removal of 5 bases from V and 10 bases from J, the junction contained 17 bases not matched to a gene. Germline values: CDR1 SGHTA, CDR2 FQGNSA. CDR3 length: 16 residues. As DNA, the CDR3 is TGTGCCAGCAGCCCATCCATGGCGGGACAGGGATTGATAGCTTTCTTT. Protein: CASSPSMAGQGLIAFF.

V is TRBV3-1 (or the pseudogene TRBV3-2) and J is TRBJ2-1; 13 bases agree with TRBD2. The CDR3 consists of 18 residues. Unmatched junction bases numbered 12, after V lost 5 bases and J lost 5 bases. Germline assignment: CDR1 LGHDT and CDR2 YNNKEL (reference sequence). CDR3 in DNA: TGTGCCAGCAGCGAGCCGGGACTAGCGGGGAAAGGCGACAATGAGCAGTTCTTC. It codes for CASSEPGLAGKGDNEQFF.

This rearrangement joins TRBV18 to TRBJ2-7; 7 bases map to TRBD1. The germline CDR1 and CDR2 sequences are KGHSH and LQKENI. The junction had 5 bases not matched to a gene; V was cut back by 6 bases and J by 6 bases. The CDR3 consists of 12 residues. The CDR3 DNA reads as TGTGCCAGCTCCCCGAGGGACAGCGAGCAGTACTTC. Protein product: CASSPRDSEQYF. The full variable domain, completed using reference TRBV18 and TRBJ2-7, is NAGVMQNPRHLVRRRGQEARLRCSPMKGHSHVYWYRQLPEEGLKFMVYLQKENIIDESGMPKERFSAEFPKEGPSILRIQQVVRGDSAAYFCASSPRDSEQYFGPGTRLTVT.

The chain joins TRBV4-1 to TRBJ2-7, with 8 bases fitting TRBD2. CDR1 and CDR2 (germline): MGHRA, YSYEKL. V lost 1 base to trimming and J lost 3 bases; unmatched junction nucleotides: 14. The CDR3 length is 18 residues. Written as DNA, the CDR3 is TGCGCCAGCAGCCAAGTCCCTGGCGGGTGGAGCGGGGGCTACGAGCAGTACTTC. Protein: CASSQVPGGWSGGYEQYF.

The gene calls are TRBV6-1 and TRBJ2-3; TRBD1 might be the D (5 bases). The CDR3 consists of 16 residues. Germline-derived CDR1 and CDR2 are MNHNS and SASEGT. The V and J ends lost 4 bases and 1 base respectively, with 15 bases between them. CDR3 in amino acids: CASSGRQKWGTDTQYF. The CDR3 nucleotides are TGTGCCAGCAGTGGAAGACAGAAATGGGGCACAGATACGCAGTATTTT.

The V and J genes are TRBV19 and TRBJ1-4; a weak D match, TRBD1 (5 bases). Germline CDR1 and CDR2: LNHDA and SQIVND (reference sequence). V lost 5 bases and J 3 bases, leaving 10 bases between the germline ends. The CDR3 spans 14 residues. In DNA, the CDR3 is TGTGCCAGTAGTCAACAGGACGCTAATGAAAAACTGTTTTTT. Protein: CASSQQDANEKLFF.

This chain links TRBV5-1 with TRBJ1-3, with D possibly being TRBD1 (6 bases). Trimming stripped 6 bases from V and 4 bases from J, with 14 bases between. The CDR3 is 14 amino acids. Germline loops: CDR1 SGHRS, CDR2 YFSETQ. In DNA form, the CDR3 reads TGCGCCAGCACCTCCGGACAGCCCGGAAACACCATATATTTT. Encoded protein: CASTSGQPGNTIYF.

The V gene is TRBV6-1, the J gene TRBJ1-4; 8 nucleotides match TRBD1. After removal of 4 bases from V and 0 bases from J, the junction contained 10 bases not matched to a gene. There are 18 residues in the CDR3. Per germline, CDR1 MNHNS and CDR2 SASEGT. The CDR3 region is CASSAVLPGGATNEKLFF. CDR3 nucleotide sequence: TGTGCCAGCAGTGCCGTACTACCAGGGGGCGCAACTAATGAAAAACTGTTTTTT.

The chain has TRBV9 and TRBJ2-2; 7 bases match TRBD1. The CDR3 has 17 amino acids. From germline, CDR1 is SGDLS and CDR2 YYNGEE. The V and J ends lost 1 base and 4 bases, in that order; junction bases with no gene match: 10. The CDR3: CASSVPRGQNSTGELFF. DNA for the CDR3: TGTGCCAGCAGCGTACCGAGGGGACAGAATTCCACCGGGGAGCTGTTTTTT.

The chain recombines TRBV25-1 with TRBJ1-2, with a possible D match to TRBD1 (6 bases). The V and J ends lost 6 bases and 4 bases respectively, with 21 bases between them. The CDR3 length is 16 residues. Germline V lookup: CDR1 MGHDK, CDR2 SYGVNS. In nucleotides, the CDR3 is TGTGCCAGCAGCGAGTCCCGCCGGACAGCAGGCTATGGCTACACCTTC. Its translation: CASSESRRTAGYGYTF.

This sequence joins TRBV7-2 and TRBJ1-3, with 9 bases identical to TRBD1. V trimming: 3 bases; J trimming: 1 base; junction bases outside the gene matches: 1. This CDR3 spans 15 amino acids. CDR1 is SGHTA and CDR2 is FQGNSA in the germline V gene. As DNA, the CDR3 is TGTGCCAGCAGCTTGGACAGGGGATCTGGAAACACCATATATTTT. Protein: CASSLDRGSGNTIYF. The full variable domain, in which reference TRBV7-2 and TRBJ1-3 provide the parts outside the CDR3, is GAGVSQSPSNKVTEKGKDVELRCDPISGHTALYWYRQSLGQGLEFLIYFQGNSAPDKSGLPSDRFSAERTGGSVSTLTIQRTQQEDSAVYLCASSLDRGSGNTIYFGEGSWLTVV.

V and J are TRBV19 and TRBJ1-5, with D hard to call. The CDR3 is 15 residues long. Germline V gives CDR1 LNHDA, CDR2 SQIVND (reference sequence). V shed 5 bases and J shed 1 base, with 12 bases lying between them. In nucleotides, the CDR3 is TGTGCCAGTAGTCGCCCTGGCGGAAGCAATCAGCCCCAGCATTTT. Its translation: CASSRPGGSNQPQHF.

The CDR3 sequence: CATGTGSYNSPLHF. Written as DNA, the CDR3 is TGCGCCACCGGGACAGGGAGCTATAATTCACCCCTCCACTTT. The chain carries TRBV10-2 and TRBJ1-6, with 9 positions matching TRBD1. Trimming at V came to 10 bases and at J to 3 bases, leaving 4 bases not matched to a gene. This CDR3 region has 14 residues. Germline V CDR1 and CDR2: WSHSY, SAAADI.

The chain joins TRBV14 to TRBJ1-6; D unclear. Germline CDR1 and CDR2: SGHDN and FVKESK. The CDR3 is made up of 14 amino acids. V shed 5 bases and J shed 8 bases, with 13 bases lying between them. The CDR3 loop is CASSDPGFYSPLHF. The CDR3 coding sequence is TGTGCCAGCAGCGACCCAGGTTTTTATTCACCCCTCCACTTT.

The CDR3 reads CASSPDIDTEAFF. The CDR3 coding sequence is TGTGCCAGCAGCCCCGACATAGACACTGAAGCTTTCTTT. The rearrangement uses TRBV7-3 and TRBJ1-1; D is ambiguous. CDR1 and CDR2 from the germline V gene are SGHTA and FQGTGA. The CDR3 spans 13 residues. Trimming pared 5 bases from V and 3 bases from J, leaving 10 bases between.

This clone was counted a few times. The chain recombines TRBV5-1 with TRBJ1-1, with a weak D call TRBD1 (6 bases). The CDR3 has 15 residues. The germline V and J ends were trimmed by 7 bases and 4 bases, with 20 bases remaining between them. CDR1 and CDR2 from the germline V gene are SGHRS and YFSETQ. The CDR3 loop reads CASGQRLGESTEAFF. The CDR3 DNA follows: TGCGCCAGCGGACAGCGCCTAGGCGAGAGCACTGAAGCTTTCTTT.

The chain uses TRBV11-1 and TRBJ2-3; D uncertain. Between the trimmed V and J ends, which lost 2 bases and 0 bases, there was a span of 6 bases. The CDR3 is made up of 14 amino acids. Germline V gene data show CDR1 as SGHAT and CDR2 as FQDESV (reference sequence). The CDR3 region has the DNA TGTGCCAGCAGCTTAAGGAGAAGCACAGATACGCAGTATTTT. Its translation: CASSLRRSTDTQYF.

The CDR3, as DNA: TGTGCCAGCTCACTAAGCCCCAGCGACACCATATATTTT. Amino acid sequence: CASSLSPSDTIYF. This chain connects TRBV18 to TRBJ1-3; D not resolved. CDR1 KGHSH and CDR2 LQKENI come from the germline V gene. V shed 4 bases and J shed 8 bases, with 12 bases lying between them. The CDR3 is 13 residues long. The entire variable domain, with the rest obtained from reference TRBV18 and TRBJ1-3, is as follows: NAGVMQNPRHLVRRRGQEARLRCSPMKGHSHVYWYRQLPEEGLKFMVYLQKENIIDESGMPKERFSAEFPKEGPSILRIQQVVRGDSAAYFCASSLSPSDTIYFGEGSWLTVV.

There are a few counts of this clone. The genes are TRBV9 and TRBJ1-2, with 9 bases that match TRBD1. CDR1 is SGDLS, CDR2 YYNGEE, per germline. This CDR3 is built from 18 residues. V gave up 4 bases and J gave up 2 bases; unmatched junction bases: 15. CDR3 sequence: CASSYSVITTGGNYGYTF. In DNA, the CDR3 is TGTGCCAGCAGCTATAGCGTAATTACGACAGGGGGAAACTATGGCTACACCTTC.

The rearrangement uses TRBV11-2 and TRBJ2-2; TRBD2 might be the D (6 bases). CDR3 length: 17 residues. The V and J ends lost 2 bases and 4 bases respectively, with 17 bases between them. CDR1 is SGHAT, CDR2 FQNNGV, per germline. In DNA form, the CDR3 reads TGTGCCAGCAGCTTATCAACGGGACGGGGACTCACCGGGGAGCTGTTTTTT. It codes for CASSLSTGRGLTGELFF. The full variable domain, with the rest looked up from reference TRBV11-2 and TRBJ2-2, is EAGVAQSPRYKIIEKRQSVAFWCNPISGHATLYWYQQILGQGPKLLIQFQNNGVVDDSQLPKDRFSAERLKGVDSTLKIQPAKLEDSAVYLCASSLSTGRGLTGELFFGEGSRLTVL.

The rearrangement uses TRBV4-3 and TRBJ2-1; the match to TRBD2 covers 10 bases. CDR3 length: 16 amino acids. Unmatched junction bases numbered 9, after V lost 0 bases and J lost 10 bases. From germline, CDR1 is LGHNA and CDR2 YSLEER. The CDR3 is CASSQDASGGAREQFF. In DNA, the CDR3 is TGCGCCAGCAGCCAAGATGCCAGCGGGGGGGCTAGGGAGCAGTTCTTC.

V usage is TRBV6-2 or TRBV6-3 and J usage is TRBJ2-1, with 10 nucleotides matching TRBD2. CDR1 MNHEY and CDR2 SVGEGT come from the germline V gene. J lost 3 bases, V lost 6 bases, and 8 bases had no gene match. The CDR3 runs to 16 residues. The CDR3, as DNA: TGTGCCAGCAGCCCATTTCCTAGCGGGGGCTACAATGAGCAGTTCTTC. Its protein is CASSPFPSGGYNEQFF.

The chain uses TRBV4-3 and TRBJ2-3, with D possibly being TRBD1 (7 bases). Between the trimmed V and J ends, which lost 4 bases and 2 bases, there was a span of 13 bases. The CDR3 runs 15 residues. Germline V gives CDR1 LGHNA, CDR2 YSLEER. The DNA of the CDR3 is TGCGCCAGCAGCCCCAGGGGGGCGCCCACAGATACGCAGTATTTT. This translates into CASSPRGAPTDTQYF.